This note documents a single T cell receptor (beta chain) sequence. This entry comes from a study of shared clonotypes between healthy human individuals. Naive CD8 isolation took CD45RO-negative cells positively selected for CCR7 and excluded terminally differentiated effector memory CD45RA+ cells. This table comes from immunoSEQ multiplex PCR, and its TCRdb copy is limited to in-frame clones, with some not included. The table lists nearly 2 million clones, 85% to 95% of them singletons. The CDR3 sequence is 14 residues long. CDR1 and CDR2 from the germline V gene are SNHLY and FYNNEI. Trimming took 10 bases from V and 8 from J, leaving 21 bases between them.

The sequence derives from a man younger than 30 in good health. The chain uses TRBV2 and TRBJ2-1; possibly TRBD1 for D (7 bases). The sequenced material came from naive CD8+ T cells sorted from blood. CDR3 sequence (DNA): TGTGCCATAGAACAGGGGAGGATTGGGGATGAGCAGTTCTTC. Protein sequence: CAIEQGRIGDEQFF.